The 10 T cell receptor beta chains reported below all come from one sample, sequenced in a study of Ad26.COV2.S vaccination and SARS-CoV-2 variants. Libraries were prepared by immunoSEQ multiplex PCR; TCRdb keeps only in-frame clonotypes and omits some of them. The table lists about 680,000 clones, 89% of them singletons. Regarding treatment: some 19 received Ad26.COV2.S at low or high dose, single or two shots; 5 received placebo; per-sample allocation not given. Sampling happened 63 days after the first vaccine or placebo injection. Sequenced here: peripheral blood, sampled in a trial of Ad26.COV2.S vaccine versus placebo. The receptors derive from a person aged 18-65 years who received the Ad26.COV2.S COVID-19 vaccine or a placebo.

This clone has only a few counts. The same CDR3 arises from other DNA sequences in this sample as well. The chain uses TRBV12-3 or TRBV12-4 and TRBJ1-1; D is unclear. Trimming stripped 3 bases from V and 1 base from J, with 6 bases between. CDR3 size: 13 residues. The CDR3 loop reads CASSLRANTEAFF. The CDR3 nucleotides are TGTGCCAGCAGTTTGAGGGCGAACACTGAAGCTTTCTTT.

The chain is built from TRBV24-1 and TRBJ2-1, with D perhaps matching TRBD1 (6 bases). There are 17 residues in the CDR3. Germline lookup yields CDR1 KGHDR and CDR2 SFDVKD. V was cut by 0 bases and J by 6 bases, with 17 bases left in between. CDR3 region: CATSDLSAPPGANEQFF. CDR3 DNA: TGTGCCACCAGTGATTTGAGTGCCCCACCAGGGGCCAATGAGCAGTTCTTC.

The V and J genes are TRBV30 and TRBJ2-7; weak D call: TRBD2 (6 bases). The CDR3 totals 13 residues. The V gene's germline CDR1 is GTSNPN and CDR2 SVGIG (reference sequence). V lost 1 base and J lost 6, with 13 bases in between. CDR3 residues: CAWSDGTFFEQYF. The CDR3, as DNA: TGTGCCTGGAGTGACGGGACTTTCTTCGAGCAGTACTTC. The full variable domain, its missing parts supplied by reference TRBV30 and TRBJ2-7, is SQTIHQWPATLVQPVGSPLSLECTVEGTSNPNLYWYRQAAGRGLQLLFYSVGIGQISSEVPQNLSASRPQDRQFILSSKKLLLSDSGFYLCAWSDGTFFEQYFGPGTRLTVT.

The table lists this clone with many counts. This chain uses TRBV6-2 or TRBV6-3 with TRBJ1-5; no definite D call. The germline V gene encodes CDR1 MNHEY and CDR2 SVGEGT. The CDR3 sequence is 15 residues long. Trimming cost V 6 bases and J 5 bases, with 17 bases left between them. The CDR3 protein is CASSIGPFRDQPQHF. In nucleotides, the CDR3 is TGTGCCAGCAGCATCGGGCCCTTCCGAGATCAGCCCCAGCATTTT.

The CDR3 nucleotides read TGTGCCTGGAGTGCAAGCGGGCCCTCCTACAATGAGCAGTTCTTC. Residues: CAWSASGPSYNEQFF. The chain links TRBV30 to TRBJ2-1; D might be TRBD2 (6 bases). The CDR3 contains 15 residues. From germline, CDR1 is GTSNPN and CDR2 SVGIG (reference sequence). V was cut by 1 base and J by 0 bases, with 10 bases left in between.

As for this clone: The same CDR3 can be traced to other DNA sequences in this sample. This chain joins TRBV6-5 and TRBJ2-2; either TRBD1 or TRBD2 may fit D (5 bases each). V was trimmed by 2 bases and J by 6 bases, leaving 7 bases between them. The CDR3 totals 13 residues. Germline V gene lookup returns CDR1 MNHEY and CDR2 SVGAGI. CDR3 protein: CASSYRGAGELFF. Here the CDR3 DNA reads TGTGCCAGCAGTTACCGAGGGGCCGGGGAGCTGTTTTTT.

The V gene is TRBV6-5, the J gene TRBJ1-2; the D is unclear. The V gene's germline CDR1 is MNHEY and CDR2 SVGAGI. The CDR3 runs 12 residues. Trimming took off 7 bases at V and 4 bases at J, with 10 bases between the two ends. The CDR3 here is CASTGLPYGYTF. The DNA for the CDR3 is TGTGCCAGCACCGGACTGCCCTATGGCTACACCTTC.

This clone was seen once. The chain combines TRBV6-5 with TRBJ2-7; D is tentatively TRBD1 or TRBD2 (7 bases each). CDR1 is MNHEY and CDR2 is SVGAGI in the germline V gene. The CDR3 contains 13 residues. The V and J ends lost 5 bases and 3 bases respectively, with 11 bases between them. CDR3 nucleotide sequence: TGTGCCAGCAGTCAGGGGGGGATCTACGAGCAGTACTTC. The encoded protein is CASSQGGIYEQYF.

The chain uses TRBV6-5 and TRBJ2-1, with TRBD1 matching 8 bases. The CDR3 sequence is 16 residues long. Germline V gene data show CDR1 as MNHEY and CDR2 as SVGAGI. Trimming at V came to 6 bases and at J to 2 bases, leaving 9 bases not matched to a gene. CDR3 nucleotide sequence: TGTGCCAGCAGCTACCCATCAGGGGGCGCCTACAATGAGCAGTTCTTC. Translation gives CASSYPSGGAYNEQFF.

This chain's CDR3 is CASSLDPPNTGELFF. Here the CDR3 DNA reads TGTGCCAGCAGCTTAGACCCACCGAACACCGGGGAGCTGTTTTTT. This chain uses TRBV7-9 with TRBJ2-2; D unresolved. CDR3 size: 15 residues. V shed 1 base and J shed 0 bases, with 6 bases lying between them. In germline, CDR1 is SEHNR, CDR2 FQNEAQ (reference sequence).